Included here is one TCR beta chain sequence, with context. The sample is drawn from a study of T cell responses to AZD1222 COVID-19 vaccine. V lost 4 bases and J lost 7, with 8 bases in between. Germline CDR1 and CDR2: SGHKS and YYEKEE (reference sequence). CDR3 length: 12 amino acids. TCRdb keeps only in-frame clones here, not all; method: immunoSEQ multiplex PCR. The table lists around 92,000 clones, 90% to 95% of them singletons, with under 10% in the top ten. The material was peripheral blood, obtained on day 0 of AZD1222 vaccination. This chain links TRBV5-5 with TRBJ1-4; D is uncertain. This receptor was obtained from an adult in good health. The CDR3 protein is CASSAWSEKLFF. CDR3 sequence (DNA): TGTGCCAGCAGCGCCTGGAGTGAAAAACTGTTTTTT.